The T cell receptor (beta chain) under discussion was sequenced for a study of cytomegalovirus exposure and HLA in healthy donors. Notes on the study in general: Immune exposure information comprised only CMV serostatus.

Trimming took off 5 bases at V and 10 bases at J, with 21 bases between the two ends. The CDR3 extends over 16 amino acids. CDR1 SGHTA and CDR2 FQGNSA come from the germline V gene. This clone was detected once. Antigen specificity is unknown. The PCR used 60 Vbeta and 13 Jbeta primers. The repertoire was sequenced with immunoSEQ multiplex PCR; TCRdb's copy has only in-frame clones and lacks some. The data show more than 95,000 clones, roughly 72% seen once. The chain has TRBV7-2 and TRBJ1-6, with a tentative D call TRBD1 (5 bases). The source of this sequence is a middle-aged man in good health and CMV-seropositive. The specimen sequenced was PBMCs. The CDR3 DNA reads TGTGCCAGCAGCCCTACTCAAATCTGGGGCCGCTCACCCCTCCACTTT. It is translated as CASSPTQIWGRSPLHF.